These 21 T cell receptor beta chains were sequenced from one sample in a study of CD8 T cell repertoires and HIV-1 epitope variants. Repertoires were generated with immunoSEQ multiplex PCR, while TCRdb's copy carries only in-frame clones and drops some. The data contain approximately 4,800 clones, around two thirds of them seen just once; the ten biggest clones take up about 39%. For these TCRs, the target antigens are not known. The sample was cultured CD8+ T cells derived from PBMCs. The origin of the receptors is a male donor with HIV.

Only a few counts were recorded for this clone. This chain links TRBV6-5 with TRBJ2-7; 10 bases agree with TRBD2. Germline V CDR1 and CDR2: MNHEY, SVGAGI. Trimming removed 2 bases from V and 3 bases from J; junction bases left unmatched: 4. This CDR3 comprises 15 residues. The CDR3 sequence: CASSYVAGGRYEQYF. Here the CDR3 DNA reads TGTGCCAGCAGTTACGTAGCGGGGGGCCGCTACGAGCAGTACTTC.

This clone qualifies as large (0.1 to 1%). This rearrangement joins TRBV28 to TRBJ1-2, with D perhaps matching TRBD1 (5 bases). The CDR3 extends over 16 amino acids. Germline V gives CDR1 MDHEN, CDR2 SYDVKM. V was shortened by 5 bases and J by 3 bases, with 19 bases between the two germline ends. CDR3 coding DNA: TGTGCCAGCAGTATACGCCCGACAGATTTCGACTATGGCTACACCTTC. Translated: CASSIRPTDFDYGYTF.

The chain uses TRBV21-1 and TRBJ1-1; the table names TRBD1, a call not compared with the DNA. TRBV21-1 is a known pseudogene. This CDR3 is 16 amino acids long. This chain's CDR3 is CASIFTGQLMNTEAFF. Here the CDR3 DNA reads TGTGCCAGCATCTTTACAGGGCAACTAATGAACACTGAAGCTTTCTTT.

This chain connects TRBV6-5 to TRBJ2-2; 7 bases are a match to TRBD2. The CDR3 covers 14 residues. Germline V lookup: CDR1 MNHEY, CDR2 SVGAGI. With 6 bases clipped from V and 2 bases from J, the junction kept 3 bases outside the gene matches. The CDR3 coding sequence is TGTGCCAGCAGAGGCGGGAGTAACACCGGGGAGCTGTTTTTT. It is translated as CASRGGSNTGELFF.

This clone is medium-sized (0.01 to 0.1%) by share. CDR3 sequence reads: CASSSDSTGELFF. CDR3 DNA: TGTGCCAGCAGCTCGGACAGCACCGGGGAGCTGTTTTTT. The chain employs TRBV6-5 and TRBJ2-2; TRBD1 is a possible D gene (6 bases). The V end was cut by 6 bases, the J end by 4 bases, with 9 bases between. Germline CDR1 is MNHEY and CDR2 is SVGAGI. The CDR3 loop spans 13 amino acids.

This clone was observed a handful of times. This sequence joins TRBV18 and TRBJ1-1; weak D call: TRBD1 (6 bases). CDR3 length: 13 residues. Germline V CDR1 and CDR2: KGHSH, LQKENI. The V end was cut by 6 bases, the J end by 1 base, with 9 bases between. CDR3: CASSQTGNTEAFF. The CDR3 nucleotides read TGTGCCAGCTCCCAGACAGGGAACACTGAAGCTTTCTTT.

Only a few counts were recorded for this clone. The J gene is TRBJ1-6, the V gene TRBV2; 8 nucleotides agree with TRBD1. The ends lost 2 bases at V and 8 bases at J; junction bases unmatched: 2. Germline V gives CDR1 SNHLY, CDR2 FYNNEI. There are 14 residues in the CDR3. CDR3 amino acids: CASSERTGHSPLHF. The DNA of the CDR3 is TGTGCCAGCAGTGAAAGGACAGGGCATTCACCCCTCCACTTT.

The chain employs TRBV7-9 and TRBJ1-3, with 7 positions matching TRBD1. The CDR3 length is 12 residues. Germline CDR1 is SEHNR and CDR2 is FQNEAQ (reference sequence). V was clipped by 11 bases and J by 4 bases; unmatched bases: 5. Here the CDR3 reads CAAEDRGNTIYF. The DNA of the CDR3 is TGTGCCGCGGAGGACAGGGGAAACACCATATATTTT.

The chain is built from TRBV14 and TRBJ2-7; D is perhaps TRBD1 (5 bases). The CDR3 covers 15 residues. Trimming left V 1 base short and J 5 bases short, with 15 bases between. Germline CDR1 and CDR2: SGHDN and FVKESK. In DNA, the CDR3 is TGTGCCAGCAGCCAAGTTGTCGCAGGGTTCCACGAGCAGTACTTC. It codes for CASSQVVAGFHEQYF.

This chain uses TRBV7-2 with TRBJ2-5; D ambiguous. Trimming took 5 bases from V and 0 from J, leaving 10 bases between them. The CDR3 spans 14 residues. The germline V gene encodes CDR1 SGHTA and CDR2 FQGNSA. In DNA form, the CDR3 reads TGTGCCAGCAGCCCGGATGGGTACCAAGAGACCCAGTACTTC. Translation gives CASSPDGYQETQYF.

The chain carries TRBV7-3 and TRBJ2-1; D may be TRBD1 or TRBD2 (6 bases each). There are 16 residues in the CDR3. Per the germline V gene, CDR1 is SGHTA and CDR2 is FQGTGA. V shed 1 base and J shed 3 bases, with 13 bases lying between them. Here the CDR3 DNA reads TGTGCCAGCAGCTTAAGGTGGGGGGCCCACTACAATGAGCAGTTCTTC. Protein: CASSLRWGAHYNEQFF.

The V and J genes are TRBV30 and TRBJ1-5; D might be TRBD1 (5 bases). Between the trimmed V and J ends, which lost 2 bases and 5 bases, there was a span of 10 bases. The CDR3 consists of 13 residues. CDR1 and CDR2 from the germline V gene are GTSNPN and SVGIG (reference sequence). In DNA, the CDR3 is TGTGCCTGGAGTCCCCGGGGGGATCAGCCCCAGCATTTT. Its translation: CAWSPRGDQPQHF.

The rearrangement joins TRBV5-4 to TRBJ1-4, with 10 bases that match TRBD1. The trim removed 3 bases at V and 7 bases at J, leaving 6 bases unmatched. Germline lookup yields CDR1 SGHNT and CDR2 YYREEE (reference sequence). The CDR3 is 15 amino acids. The CDR3, as DNA: TGTGCCAGCAGCTCGACAGGGGGCGCAGGTGAAAAACTGTTTTTT. Translation gives CASSSTGGAGEKLFF.

By its share, this clone is large. The V and J genes are TRBV19 and TRBJ2-7, with D maybe TRBD2 (6 bases). The V and J ends lost 4 bases and 4 bases respectively, with 14 bases between them. Germline V gene data show CDR1 as LNHDA and CDR2 as SQIVND (reference sequence). The CDR3 extends over 14 amino acids. The CDR3 region has the DNA TGTGCCAGTAGTACCCTAGCGACAGAATACGAGCAGTACTTC. Protein: CASSTLATEYEQYF.

CDR3 loop: CASSLGVIAVDYEQYF. As DNA, the CDR3 is TGTGCCAGCAGTTTGGGGGTCATAGCGGTCGACTACGAGCAGTACTTC. V is TRBV28 and J is TRBJ2-7; D perhaps matches TRBD2 (6 bases). Trimming removed 3 bases at V and 3 bases at J, with 18 bases between. From germline, CDR1 is MDHEN and CDR2 SYDVKM. This CDR3 region has 16 residues. Using reference TRBV28 and TRBJ2-7 for the parts outside the CDR3, the full variable domain is DVKVTQSSRYLVKRTGEKVFLECVQDMDHENMFWYRQDPGLGLRLIYFSYDVKMKEKGDIPEGYSVSREKKERFSLILESASTNQTSMYLCASSLGVIAVDYEQYFGPGTRLTVT.

This clone was observed once. J is TRBJ2-7 and V is TRBV10-3, with D perhaps matching TRBD1 or TRBD2 (5 bases each). Between the trimmed V and J ends, which lost 2 bases and 13 bases, there was a span of 18 bases. The CDR3 has 13 residues. The germline V gene has CDR1 ENHRY and CDR2 SYGVKD. CDR3 loop: CAISEDRWGPQYF. The CDR3 coding sequence is TGTGCCATCAGTGAGGATCGCTGGGGACCGCAATACTTC.

The chain links TRBV9 to TRBJ2-7; 11 bases match TRBD2. V was pared by 0 bases and J by 2 bases, with 7 bases of the junction left unmatched. The CDR3 loop spans 17 amino acids. Germline V CDR1 and CDR2: SGDLS, YYNGEE. In nucleotides, the CDR3 is TGTGCCAGCAGCGTAGAAGACGAGGGACTAGCGGCCTACGAGCAGTACTTC. It yields the protein CASSVEDEGLAAYEQYF.

The chain combines TRBV5-4 with TRBJ2-5; 9 positions agree with TRBD2. Per the germline V gene, CDR1 is SGHNT and CDR2 is YYREEE (reference sequence). J lost 2 bases, V lost 4 bases, and 3 bases had no gene match. The CDR3 is 14 amino acids. CDR3 DNA: TGTGCCAGCAGCGCGGGAGGGCTACAAGAGACCCAGTACTTC. Residues: CASSAGGLQETQYF.

This chain connects TRBV9 to TRBJ2-3; D gene ambiguous. The CDR3 sequence is 12 residues long. Germline values: CDR1 SGDLS, CDR2 YYNGEE. V gave up 3 bases and J gave up 6 bases, with 8 bases separating them. CDR3 protein: CASSAHWDTQYF. CDR3 in DNA: TGTGCCAGCAGCGCCCATTGGGATACGCAGTATTTT.

This clone was recorded a few times. The V gene is TRBV5-5, the J gene TRBJ1-6, with a possible D match to TRBD1 (5 bases). V lost 2 bases, J lost 6 bases, and 21 bases lay in between. Germline V gene data show CDR1 as SGHKS and CDR2 as YYEKEE (reference sequence). The CDR3 covers 18 residues. The DNA of the CDR3 is TGTGCCAGCAGCTTTTCCACAGGCCGGGCGGCCTTTAATTCACCCCTCCACTTT. This gives the protein CASSFSTGRAAFNSPLHF.

This chain's CDR3 is CASSGGGSYEQYF. For the CDR3, the DNA is TGTGCCAGCAGTGGCGGGGGATCCTACGAGCAGTACTTC. The chain employs TRBV28 and TRBJ2-7; 7 nucleotides align to TRBD2. The length of the CDR3 is 13 residues. In germline, CDR1 is MDHEN, CDR2 SYDVKM. V shed 5 bases and J 1 base; nucleotides not matched to a gene: 2.